This TCR beta chain was sequenced for a study of shared clonotypes between healthy human individuals. Using immunoSEQ multiplex PCR, the repertoire was profiled, and TCRdb retains in-frame clones only, with some absent. The sample has about 2.1 million clones; about 93% are singletons. Only CD45RO-negative cells positively selected for CCR7 counted as naive CD8 cells, so terminally differentiated effector memory CD45RA+ cells were excluded. This TCR came from a man aged 18 to 30 in good health. Some clones in this sample may be carry-over from other donors' samples. The sample comprised naive CD8+ T cells from PBMCs.

The CDR3 here is CASSQGGPQGEESTEAFF. In DNA, the CDR3 is TGCGCCAGCAGCCAAGGAGGCCCCCAGGGAGAGGAAAGCACTGAAGCTTTCTTT. The V and J genes are TRBV4-3 and TRBJ1-1; a possible D gene is TRBD1 (5 bases). Germline CDR1 and CDR2: LGHNA and YSLEER. The CDR3 sequence is 18 residues long. Trimming pared 1 base from V and 4 bases from J, leaving 22 bases between.